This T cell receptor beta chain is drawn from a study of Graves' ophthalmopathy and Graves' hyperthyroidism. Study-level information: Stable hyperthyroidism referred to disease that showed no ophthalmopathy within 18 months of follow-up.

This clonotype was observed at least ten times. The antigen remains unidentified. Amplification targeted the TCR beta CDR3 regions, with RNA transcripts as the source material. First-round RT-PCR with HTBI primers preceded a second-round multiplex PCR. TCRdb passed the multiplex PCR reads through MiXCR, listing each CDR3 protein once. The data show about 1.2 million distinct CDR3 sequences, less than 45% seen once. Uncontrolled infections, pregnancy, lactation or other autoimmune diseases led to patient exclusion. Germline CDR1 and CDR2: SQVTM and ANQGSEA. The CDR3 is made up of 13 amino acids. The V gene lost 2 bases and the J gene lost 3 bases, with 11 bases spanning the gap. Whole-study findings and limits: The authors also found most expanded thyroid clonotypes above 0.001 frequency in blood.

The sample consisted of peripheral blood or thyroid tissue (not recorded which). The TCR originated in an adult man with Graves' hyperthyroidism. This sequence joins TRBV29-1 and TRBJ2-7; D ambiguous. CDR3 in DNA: TGCAGCGTTGAAACCGACTTAGACTACGAGCAGTACTTC. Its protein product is CSVETDLDYEQYF.